Below, 26 T cell receptor beta chains from the same sample are listed, as sequenced in a study of T cells in Graves' hyperthyroidism and ophthalmopathy. What was amplified from RNA transcripts were TCR beta CDR3 regions. RT-PCR in the first round (using the HTBI primer set) targeted the TCR CDR3. TCRdb itself ran the multiplex PCR reads through MiXCR, one entry per CDR3 protein. The data contain 300,000 to 500,000 distinct CDR3 sequences, more than 13% of them singletons. Sequenced sample: blood. The receptor source for this set is a man aged 50-59 years with Graves' ophthalmopathy.

There are many counts of this clonotype. The V call is TRBV7-9, the J call TRBJ2-1, with 9 bases aligning to TRBD2. The junction had 10 bases not matched to a gene; V was cut back by 5 bases and J by 5 bases. Germline V gene sequence: CDR1 SEHNR, CDR2 FQNEAQ (reference sequence). The length of the CDR3 is 16 residues. CDR3 in DNA: TGTGCCAGCAGCCCCGAGCGCGGGAGGGTAAACAATGAGCAGTTCTTC. Translating it yields CASSPERGRVNNEQFF.

J is TRBJ2-1 and V is TRBV24-1; 10 bases map to TRBD1. Germline loops: CDR1 KGHDR, CDR2 SFDVKD. The CDR3 totals 19 residues. The ends lost 2 bases at V and 4 bases at J; junction bases unmatched: 13. The DNA for the CDR3 is TGTGCCACCAGTGATTCGGAAAGGACAGGGGGGGGGGATTACAATGAGCAGTTCTTC. Residues: CATSDSERTGGGDYNEQFF.

This chain links TRBV19 with TRBJ1-5; 8 nucleotides align to TRBD1. J gave up 6 bases and V 6 bases, and 7 bases lay outside the gene matches. This CDR3 comprises 14 residues. In germline, CDR1 is LNHDA, CDR2 SQIVND (reference sequence). The CDR3 DNA reads as TGTGCCAGTAGAGGGACAGGAAAGGGTCAGCCCCAGCATTTT. Residues: CASRGTGKGQPQHF.

This clonotype appeared many times. The J gene is TRBJ1-6, the V gene TRBV7-2; D unresolved. The CDR3 sequence is 15 residues long. V dropped 2 bases and J dropped 6 bases, with 11 bases sitting between them. Per germline, CDR1 SGHTA and CDR2 FQGNSA. The CDR3 is CASSLSAVGNSPLHF. The CDR3 nucleotides read TGTGCCAGCAGCTTATCGGCCGTGGGTAATTCACCCCTCCACTTT.

V usage is TRBV6-5 and J usage is TRBJ1-3; TRBD1 matches 8 bases. CDR1 MNHEY and CDR2 SVGAGI come from the germline V gene. The CDR3 length is 19 residues. With 0 bases clipped from V and 3 bases from J, the junction kept 13 bases outside the gene matches. DNA of the CDR3: TGTGCCAGCAGTTACTCGACCGACAGGGGCCGATGGAATGGAAACACCATATATTTT. As protein: CASSYSTDRGRWNGNTIYF.

V and J are TRBV30 and TRBJ2-2; 16 bases match TRBD2. The CDR3 totals 18 residues. Germline CDR1 reads GTSNPN; CDR2 reads SVGIG (reference sequence). The V segment lost 1 base and the J segment 4 bases; nucleotides outside the gene matches: 6. The CDR3, as DNA: TGTGCCTGGAGTGCTGGGACTAGCGGGAGGGCTGTCACCGGGGAGCTGTTTTTT. It codes for CAWSAGTSGRAVTGELFF.

The table lists this clonotype with many counts. V gene TRBV10-3 combines with J gene TRBJ2-5; TRBD2 agrees at 9 bases. Germline V gene sequence: CDR1 ENHRY, CDR2 SYGVKD. Losses at the gene ends were 11 bases for V and 5 bases for J; bases not matched to a gene: 9. The CDR3 spans 13 residues. The CDR3 DNA reads TGTGCCGGCCGAGTAGCGGGAGACGAGACCCAGTACTTC. Translation gives CAGRVAGDETQYF.

This clonotype was found many times. The chain has TRBV5-1 and TRBJ1-1; 9 bases map to TRBD1. This CDR3 comprises 18 residues. From germline, CDR1 is SGHRS and CDR2 YFSETQ. V lost 1 base to trimming and J lost 8 bases; unmatched junction nucleotides: 18. The CDR3 protein is CASSLTGITGGRGKEAFF. The CDR3 DNA reads as TGCGCCAGCAGCTTGACCGGGATAACAGGGGGCCGGGGAAAAGAAGCTTTCTTT.

This clonotype was detected only a few times. The chain uses TRBV10-3 and TRBJ2-1, with 14 bases aligning to TRBD2. Germline V CDR1 and CDR2: ENHRY, SYGVKD. The junction had 14 bases not matched to a gene; V was cut back by 10 bases and J by 6 bases. This CDR3 is 17 amino acids long. The CDR3 loop reads CASKQATSGRAVNEQFF. The CDR3 DNA is TGTGCCAGCAAACAAGCGACTAGCGGGAGGGCCGTCAATGAGCAGTTCTTC.

The sample holds a few counts of this clonotype. The chain couples TRBV3-1 to TRBJ2-2, with D tentatively TRBD1 (6 bases). Germline V gene data show CDR1 as LGHDT and CDR2 as YNNKEL (reference sequence). With 2 bases removed from V and 7 bases from J, the gap between germline ends came to 14 bases. The CDR3 loop spans 15 amino acids. The CDR3 DNA sequence: TGTGCCAGCAGCCAACCAGCAGGGGCGGGCGGGGAGCTGTTTTTT. This encodes CASSQPAGAGGELFF.

Notes on this clonotype: This may arise from a read error, as a much more abundant clone is one base away. The gene calls are TRBV20-1 and TRBJ2-7; 8 bases match TRBD1. This CDR3 comprises 14 residues. CDR1 and CDR2 from the germline V gene are DFQATT and SNEGSKA (reference sequence). This CDR3 reads CSAKGQGSSYEQCF. The DNA for the CDR3 is TGCAGTGCCAAAGGACAGGGAAGCTCCTACGAGCAGTGCTTC.

This clonotype was recorded a few times. The chain has TRBV3-1 and TRBJ2-3, with 8 bases lining up with TRBD2. CDR1 and CDR2 from the germline V gene are LGHDT and YNNKEL (reference sequence). With 2 bases clipped from V and 5 bases from J, the junction kept 9 bases outside the gene matches. This CDR3 spans 16 amino acids. The CDR3 here is CASSQSSRGAGDTQYF. DNA for the CDR3: TGTGCCAGCAGCCAAAGCTCGCGGGGGGCCGGAGATACGCAGTATTTT.

This clonotype was picked up a small number of times. This rearrangement joins TRBV5-1 to TRBJ2-3; 11 bases align to TRBD2. Germline V gene sequence: CDR1 SGHRS, CDR2 YFSETQ. V shed 4 bases and J 7 bases; nucleotides not matched to a gene: 8. CDR3 length: 15 amino acids. The CDR3 is CASSELAGDSNTQYF. CDR3 sequence (DNA): TGCGCCAGCAGCGAACTAGCGGGAGATTCAAATACGCAGTATTTT. The full variable domain, rest sourced from reference TRBV5-1 and TRBJ2-3, is KAGVTQTPRYLIKTRGQQVTLSCSPISGHRSVSWYQQTPGQGLQFLFEYFSETQRNKGNFPGRFSGRQFSNSRSEMNVSTLELGDSALYLCASSELAGDSNTQYFGPGTRLTVL.

In this sample, this clonotype turned up a few times. This rearrangement joins TRBV10-3 to TRBJ2-3, with 9 bases fitting TRBD2. The V and J ends lost 3 bases and 4 bases, in that order; junction bases with no gene match: 8. The CDR3 length is 16 residues. Germline CDR1 is ENHRY and CDR2 is SYGVKD. CDR3 loop: CAISDGGRALPDTQYF. CDR3 DNA sequence: TGTGCCATCAGTGACGGCGGGAGGGCCCTCCCAGATACGCAGTATTTT.

The table lists this clonotype with many counts. This chain uses TRBV30 with TRBJ2-1, with a weak D call TRBD1 (5 bases). CDR1 GTSNPN and CDR2 SVGIG come from the germline V gene (reference sequence). This CDR3 is 13 amino acids long. Deletions cut 3 bases from V and 4 bases from J, with 10 bases between. CDR3: CAWSKGVYNEQFF. In nucleotides, the CDR3 is TGTGCCTGGAGCAAAGGGGTGTACAATGAGCAGTTCTTC.

This clonotype was counted ten times or more. The rearrangement joins TRBV5-1 to TRBJ1-1; a possible D gene is TRBD1 (6 bases). This CDR3 contains 14 residues. Germline V lookup: CDR1 SGHRS, CDR2 YFSETQ. Trimming pared 4 bases from V and 3 bases from J, leaving 13 bases between. As DNA, the CDR3 is TGCGCCAGCAGCCCGGGGGGCGGGCACACTGAAGCTTTCTTT. This sequence encodes CASSPGGGHTEAFF.

The chain is built from TRBV19 and TRBJ2-7; 7 bases map to TRBD2. Germline values: CDR1 LNHDA, CDR2 SQIVND (reference sequence). J lost 6 bases, V lost 5 bases, and 13 bases had no gene match. This CDR3 spans 15 amino acids. This CDR3 is CASSPGTTSFGEQYF. In nucleotides, the CDR3 is TGTGCCAGTAGTCCCGGGACTACGAGTTTTGGCGAGCAGTACTTC.

The chain combines TRBV12-3 or TRBV12-4 with TRBJ2-7; D gene ambiguous. The CDR3 is 14 residues long. With 5 bases removed from V and 2 bases from J, the gap between germline ends came to 13 bases. CDR3 coding DNA: TGTGCCAGCAGTACCGGAATGGGTACCTACGAGCAGTACTTC. Translation: CASSTGMGTYEQYF.

This clonotype was observed at least ten times. The chain links TRBV6-1 to TRBJ2-7; 9 positions match TRBD2. CDR3 length: 17 residues. Per germline, CDR1 MNHNS and CDR2 SASEGT. The J segment lost 4 bases and the V segment lost 1 base, leaving 11 bases of the junction unmatched. In nucleotides, the CDR3 is TGTGCCAGCAGTGAAGATGGGCTAGCGGGGATGCCTTACGAGCAGTACTTC. The encoded protein is CASSEDGLAGMPYEQYF.

This clonotype was found many times. This chain joins TRBV2 and TRBJ2-3; TRBD2 might be the D (5 bases). Germline V lookup: CDR1 SNHLY, CDR2 FYNNEI. Trimming took off 4 bases at V and 2 bases at J, with 13 bases between the two ends. CDR3 length equals 15 residues. CDR3 nucleotide sequence: TGTGCCAGCAGTGCGCGGGTCGTGACCACAGATACGCAGTATTTT. Translated, it gives CASSARVVTTDTQYF.

The table lists this clonotype with many counts. V usage is TRBV6-1 and J usage is TRBJ2-5; perhaps TRBD1 as D (6 bases). Trimming removed 8 bases from V and 0 bases from J, with 16 bases in between. Per the germline V gene, CDR1 is MNHNS and CDR2 is SASEGT. This CDR3 contains 15 residues. The CDR3 bases are TGTGCCAGCTCTTCCGGGACACAGTACCAAGAGACCCAGTACTTC. As protein: CASSSGTQYQETQYF.

This chain uses TRBV14 with TRBJ1-2; maybe TRBD1 (5 bases). The germline CDR1 and CDR2 sequences are SGHDN and FVKESK. Trimming removed 4 bases from V and 1 base from J, with 13 bases in between. The CDR3 contains 15 residues. The CDR3 DNA sequence: TGTGCCAGCAGCCCACGACAGCAGATTAACTATGGCTACACCTTC. Protein product: CASSPRQQINYGYTF.

This clonotype was seen many times. The CDR3 coding sequence is TGTGCCAGCAGCCGAGTCCGGGTCGGGGGGACTGGGGCCAACGTCCTGACTTTC. Protein sequence: CASSRVRVGGTGANVLTF. The V gene is TRBV11-1, the J gene TRBJ2-6; 7 positions agree with TRBD2. The germline gives CDR1 SGHAT, CDR2 FQDESV (reference sequence). After removal of 5 bases from V and 2 bases from J, the junction contained 12 bases not matched to a gene. This CDR3 has 18 amino acids.

The chain employs TRBV24-1 and TRBJ1-2, with D perhaps TRBD1 (5 bases). CDR3 size: 14 residues. Trimming left V 0 bases short and J 4 bases short, with 8 bases between. CDR1 and CDR2 from the germline V gene are KGHDR and SFDVKD. The CDR3 reads CATSDLETAYGYTF. CDR3 nucleotides: TGTGCCACCAGTGATTTGGAGACAGCCTATGGCTACACCTTC.

This clonotype showed up many times. This chain links TRBV5-1 with TRBJ2-3; D is ambiguous. CDR1 and CDR2 from the germline V gene are SGHRS and YFSETQ. The length of the CDR3 is 14 residues. V was pared by 4 bases and J by 4 bases, with 13 bases between. CDR3 protein: CASSARRVADTQYF. Here the CDR3 DNA reads TGCGCCAGCAGCGCCCGCCGGGTGGCAGATACGCAGTATTTT.

This clonotype was observed at least ten times. This chain uses TRBV30 with TRBJ1-5; the D gene is possibly TRBD1 (5 bases). Germline CDR1 and CDR2: GTSNPN and SVGIG (reference sequence). The ends were cut back, 0 bases at V and 2 bases at J, with 5 bases in the middle. This CDR3 is built from 13 residues. The CDR3 DNA is TGTGCCTGGAGTGTACAGGGCAATCAGCCCCAGCATTTT. Protein sequence: CAWSVQGNQPQHF.